A selection of T cell receptor beta chains follows, all from one sample in a study of cytomegalovirus exposure and HLA in healthy donors. Sequencing used immunoSEQ multiplex PCR; TCRdb keeps in-frame clones, though not all of them. The sample lists 120,000 or so clones, 81% occurring once. Specimen: PBMCs. The receptors were sampled from a man younger than 35 in good health and CMV-seronegative. Both conserved end residues are trimmed from each CDR3. The D gene is left open where the match is weak.

d_gene | v_gene | CDR3aa
. | TRBV11-3 | ASSSQDSSSGANVLT
TRBD1 | TRBV19 | ASRGQGAQY
TRBD2 | TRBV27 | ASSLAGGTGELF
TRBD1 | TRBV5-1 | ASSPRDSSYEQY
TRBD1 | TRBV6-1 | ASRIRQGGSPLH
TRBD1 | TRBV14 | ASSPLPGGQARAQY
. | TRBV6-5 | ASSQDRFSGNTIY
TRBD1 | TRBV4-2 | ASSQAGTGDPGQY
TRBD2 | TRBV18 | ASSPPVSGGAYNEQF
TRBD2 | TRBV6-6 | ASSSVSGVSYNEQF
. | TRBV4-1 | ASSQDRSSYNSPLH
. | TRBV19 | ASTAVAFTTGELF
TRBD1 | TRBV12-5 | ASGLATGLGVEAF
. | TRBV6-5 | ASSYFRGTEAF
TRBD2 | TRBV27 | ASSGTSGSYEQY
. | TRBV6-1 | ASSENSRSKT
. | TRBV18 | ASSQLSSVGNTEAF
TRBD1 | TRBV15 | ATSYPRVGQGVRRQSAF
TRBD1 | TRBV5-6 | ASSSRTGTYEQY
. | TRBV7-3 | ASSFGAGASADTQY
TRBD1 | TRBV19 | ASRITGGLDSPLH
. | TRBV27 | ASSFSGGGQPQH
. | TRBV29-1 | SVESGAAYEQY
. | TRBV29-1 | SVVPWTALNTEAF
. | TRBV6-1 | ASSEGRDGNQPQH
TRBD2 | TRBV18 | ASSPSGGAGDEQF
TRBD2 | TRBV5-1 | ASSLGTSGGPQPSSYNEQF
. | TRBV6-5 | ASSYRQGFADTQY
TRBD2 | TRBV9 | ASSVVPGLNTDTQY
TRBD1 | TRBV6-5 | ASRQGLAGNTIY
TRBD1 | TRBV9 | ASSVVVTGGTDTQY